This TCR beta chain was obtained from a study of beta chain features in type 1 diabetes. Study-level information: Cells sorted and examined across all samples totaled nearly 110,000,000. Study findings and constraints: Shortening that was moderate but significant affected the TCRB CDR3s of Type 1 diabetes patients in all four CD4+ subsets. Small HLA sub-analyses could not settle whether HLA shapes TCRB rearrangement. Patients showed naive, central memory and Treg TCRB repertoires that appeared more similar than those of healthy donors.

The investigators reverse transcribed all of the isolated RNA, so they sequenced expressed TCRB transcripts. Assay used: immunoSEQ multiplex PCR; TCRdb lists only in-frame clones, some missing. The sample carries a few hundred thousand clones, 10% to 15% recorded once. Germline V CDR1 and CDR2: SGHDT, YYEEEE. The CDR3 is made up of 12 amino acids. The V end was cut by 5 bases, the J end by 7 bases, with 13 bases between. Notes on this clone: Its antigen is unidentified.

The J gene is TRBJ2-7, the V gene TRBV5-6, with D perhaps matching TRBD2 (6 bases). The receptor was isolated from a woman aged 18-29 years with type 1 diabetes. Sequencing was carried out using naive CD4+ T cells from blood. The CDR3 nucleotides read TGTGCCAGCAGGCTGAGCGGAGGGGAGCAGTACTTC. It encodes CASRLSGGEQYF. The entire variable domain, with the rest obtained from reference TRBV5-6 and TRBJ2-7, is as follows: DAGVTQSPTHLIKTRGQQVTLRCSPKSGHDTVSWYQQALGQGPQFIFQYYEEEERQRGNFPDRFSGHQFPNYSSELNVNALLLGDSALYLCASRLSGGEQYFGPGTRLTVT.